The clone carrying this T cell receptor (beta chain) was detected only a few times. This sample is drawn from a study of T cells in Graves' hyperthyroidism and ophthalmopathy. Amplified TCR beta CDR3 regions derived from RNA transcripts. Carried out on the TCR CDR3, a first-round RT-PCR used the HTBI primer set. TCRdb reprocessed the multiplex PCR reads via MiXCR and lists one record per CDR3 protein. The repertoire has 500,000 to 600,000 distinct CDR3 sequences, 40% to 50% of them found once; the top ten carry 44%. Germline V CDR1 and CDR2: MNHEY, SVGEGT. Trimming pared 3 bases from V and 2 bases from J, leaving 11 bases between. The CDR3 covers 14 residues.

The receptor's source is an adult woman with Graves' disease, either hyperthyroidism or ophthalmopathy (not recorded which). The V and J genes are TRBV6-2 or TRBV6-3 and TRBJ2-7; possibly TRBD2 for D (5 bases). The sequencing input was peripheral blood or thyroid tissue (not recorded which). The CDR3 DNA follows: TGTGCCAGCAGTTATCGAGGGTCTCCCTACGAGCAGTACTTC. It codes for CASSYRGSPYEQYF.